The subject of this entry is one TCR beta chain. With 0 bases removed from V and 1 base from J, the gap between germline ends came to 5 bases. Germline loops: CDR1 SGHRS, CDR2 YFSETQ. The CDR3 is 14 amino acids. Tregs were sorted as CD4+CD25+CD127-/low cells. A single record per CDR3 protein comes from TCRdb applying MiXCR to the 5' RACE reads. The sample includes more than 55,000 distinct CDR3 sequences, less than 25% of them seen just once. J is TRBJ1-5 and V is TRBV5-1; D call uncertain. This clonotype originated in a female donor with breast cancer. The sequencing input was tumor-infiltrating Tregs sorted from the breast tumor. The CDR3 here is CASSLVPSNQPQHF. Here the CDR3 DNA reads TGCGCCAGCAGCTTGGTTCCGAGCAATCAGCCCCAGCATTTT.